Reported below is one T cell receptor beta chain. The data belong to a study of blood T cell repertoires in COVID-19. Across the study: Nucleic acid was either cDNA or gDNA, and it came from T cells, B-cell-depleted T cells, or PBMCs.

Clones were read by immunoSEQ multiplex PCR, and TCRdb kept only the in-frame ones, dropping some. The sample has about 350,000 clones, about 87% seen once. V lost 4 bases to trimming and J lost 4 bases, with 13 bases between them. There are 15 residues in the CDR3. Looked up from germline, CDR1 is MDHEN and CDR2 is SYDVKM. Enrollees, about 18 to 90 years old, lived in approximately 25 US areas. The rearrangement joins TRBV28 to TRBJ1-4, with D tentatively TRBD1 (6 bases). The sequence derives from a woman aged 25 to 45 who had recovered from COVID-19. The sequenced sample was PBMCs or T cells enriched from blood (not recorded which). The CDR3 sequence is CASSSPGAVNEKLFF. The DNA for the CDR3 is TGTGCCAGCAGTTCCCCAGGGGCGGTTAATGAAAAACTGTTTTTT.